Below, 7 T cell receptor beta chains from the same sample are listed, as sequenced in a study of T cell repertoires in cytomegalovirus infection. In TCRdb, the reads were re-called with MiXCR into one record per CDR3 protein. Among 510,000 or so distinct CDR3 sequences listed, more than 25% were seen once. Source material: PBMCs. These receptors were taken from a human donor in good health (CMV status not recorded). Some clones in this sample may be carry-over from other donors' samples.

This clonotype has a count of ten or more. The V and J genes are TRBV7-2 and TRBJ1-1; no reliable D call. Germline loops: CDR1 SGHTA, CDR2 FQGNSA. Trimming stripped 1 base from V and 4 bases from J, with 10 bases between. This CDR3 is built from 14 residues. The CDR3 reads CASSLGLVGTEAFF. The CDR3 DNA is TGTGCCAGCAGCTTAGGATTGGTGGGCACTGAAGCTTTCTTT.

This clonotype was observed a few times. This rearrangement joins TRBV7-9 to TRBJ1-4; 7 nucleotides line up with TRBD1. The CDR3 is made up of 16 amino acids. The germline CDR1 and CDR2 sequences are SEHNR and FQNEAQ (reference sequence). Losses at the gene ends were 5 bases for V and 8 bases for J; bases not matched to a gene: 14. CDR3 sequence (DNA): TGTGCCAGCAGCGGGGCAGGGGGGCCTCCGCGGGAAAAACTGTTTTTT. It specifies CASSGAGGPPREKLFF.

V gene TRBV20-1 combines with J gene TRBJ2-7, with TRBD2 matching 8 bases. V shed 0 bases and J 10 bases; nucleotides not matched to a gene: 11. This CDR3 contains 14 residues. The V gene's germline CDR1 is DFQATT and CDR2 SNEGSKA (reference sequence). The CDR3 DNA reads TGCAGTGCTAGAGATCCCGGTAGTAGCGGGATACAGTACGTC. This sequence encodes CSARDPGSSGIQYV.

This clonotype was seen ten or more times. This chain connects TRBV7-2 to TRBJ2-6; 8 positions match TRBD1. V lost 5 bases and J lost 0; bases outside the gene matches: 0. This CDR3 contains 15 residues. Germline assignment: CDR1 SGHTA and CDR2 FQGNSA. In DNA form, the CDR3 reads TGTGCCAGCAGCACAGGGGGCTCTGGGGCCAACGTCCTGACTTTC. It codes for CASSTGGSGANVLTF.

J is TRBJ2-1 and V is TRBV7-2; D is possibly TRBD2 (6 bases). This CDR3 region has 14 residues. V was trimmed by 2 bases and J by 8 bases, leaving 13 bases between them. The germline V gene has CDR1 SGHTA and CDR2 FQGNSA. The CDR3 sequence is CASSLLGGGDEQFF. The CDR3 nucleotides are TGTGCCAGCAGCTTATTAGGAGGAGGGGATGAGCAGTTCTTC.

This sequence joins TRBV7-6 and TRBJ2-4; TRBD2 aligns across 7 bases. This CDR3 is 13 amino acids long. With 3 bases clipped from V and 6 bases from J, the junction kept 2 bases outside the gene matches. Germline V gives CDR1 SGHVS, CDR2 FNYEAQ. The CDR3 reads CASSLTGGNIQYF. In DNA form, the CDR3 reads TGTGCCAGCAGCTTGACGGGAGGAAACATTCAGTACTTC.

This chain joins TRBV2 and TRBJ1-5, with D possibly being TRBD1 (6 bases). The V and J ends lost 6 bases and 5 bases respectively, with 14 bases between them. Germline V gene lookup returns CDR1 SNHLY and CDR2 FYNNEI. The CDR3 totals 14 residues. CDR3 bases: TGTGCCAGCAGCCTGCAGGGGAAGGATCAGCCCCAGCATTTT. Translating gives CASSLQGKDQPQHF.